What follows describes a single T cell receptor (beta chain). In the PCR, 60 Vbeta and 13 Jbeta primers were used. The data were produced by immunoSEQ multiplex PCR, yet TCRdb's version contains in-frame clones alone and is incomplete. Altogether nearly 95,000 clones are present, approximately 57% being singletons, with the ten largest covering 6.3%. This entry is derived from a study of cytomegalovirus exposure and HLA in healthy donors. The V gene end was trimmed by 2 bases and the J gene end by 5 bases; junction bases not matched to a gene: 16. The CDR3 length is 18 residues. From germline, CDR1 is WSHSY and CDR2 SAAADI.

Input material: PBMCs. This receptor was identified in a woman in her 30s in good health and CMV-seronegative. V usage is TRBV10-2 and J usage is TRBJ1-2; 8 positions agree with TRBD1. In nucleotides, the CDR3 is TGCGCCAGCAGTGAGACGGGTCAGAACAGGGGGAGACCTTATGGCTACACCTTC. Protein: CASSETGQNRGRPYGYTF.